This T cell receptor beta chain was sequenced in a study of T cell repertoires in ileal Crohn's disease. As for the study in general: Operated complications were stricturing disease (61%) and penetrating disease (about 40%). Study outcomes and limitations: Clonality above 26.8% at surgery always came with endoscopic recurrence. Clonal expansions were more frequent in active smokers than non-smokers at surgery.

To note about this clone: What it recognizes is unknown.

The repertoire was sequenced with immunoSEQ multiplex PCR; TCRdb's copy has only in-frame clones and lacks some. The sample has about 62,000 clones, about 89% seen once. Specified time point: neoterminal ileum biopsy at postoperative endoscopy, about 6 months after surgery. Adults with ileal or ileocolonic Crohn's disease and an indication for resection were eligible. Trimming removed 0 bases from V and 11 bases from J, with 12 bases in between. CDR3 length: 13 amino acids. Germline CDR1 and CDR2: SGHRS and YFSETQ. The specimen sequenced was ileal tissue. J is TRBJ1-3 and V is TRBV5-1, with unresolved D. The source of this sequence is an adult with Crohn's disease. The DNA of the CDR3 is TGCGCCAGCAGCTTGGTGGGAGGCGCCTCCATATATTTT. Translation: CASSLVGGASIYF.